The 2 T cell receptor beta chains listed next were all sequenced from one sample in a study of post-analysis software for immune sequencing data. Study observations and caveats: TRBV5-6, TRBV5-1 and TRBV20-1 were among four to six TRBV segments more frequent in patients than controls.

Unique molecular identifiers were built into the TCR beta cDNA libraries. TCRdb itself ran the PCR reads through MiXCR, one entry per CDR3 protein. This table has about 800,000 distinct CDR3 sequences, roughly 27% appearing once. Their antigens are not known. Sequencing was carried out using blood. The receptors were sampled from a girl between 10 and 17 years old with multiple sclerosis.

The J gene is TRBJ1-1, the V gene TRBV4-1; D remains unclear. Germline CDR1 MGHRA, CDR2 YSYEKL. The CDR3 is 16 amino acids. V was pared by 3 bases and J by 4 bases, with 18 bases between. CDR3 sequence: CASSHLRSRVSTEAFF. In DNA form, the CDR3 reads TGCGCCAGCAGCCACCTCCGTTCACGGGTGAGCACTGAAGCTTTCTTT.

This chain links TRBV12-3 or TRBV12-4 with TRBJ2-1; possible D gene TRBD2, 5 bases. This CDR3 spans 13 amino acids. Trimming shortened V by 8 bases and J by 7 bases, and 15 bases separated the two germline ends. This chain's CDR3 is CASGLGLRNEQFF. In DNA form, the CDR3 reads TGTGCCAGCGGTCTCGGACTGCGAAATGAGCAGTTCTTC.